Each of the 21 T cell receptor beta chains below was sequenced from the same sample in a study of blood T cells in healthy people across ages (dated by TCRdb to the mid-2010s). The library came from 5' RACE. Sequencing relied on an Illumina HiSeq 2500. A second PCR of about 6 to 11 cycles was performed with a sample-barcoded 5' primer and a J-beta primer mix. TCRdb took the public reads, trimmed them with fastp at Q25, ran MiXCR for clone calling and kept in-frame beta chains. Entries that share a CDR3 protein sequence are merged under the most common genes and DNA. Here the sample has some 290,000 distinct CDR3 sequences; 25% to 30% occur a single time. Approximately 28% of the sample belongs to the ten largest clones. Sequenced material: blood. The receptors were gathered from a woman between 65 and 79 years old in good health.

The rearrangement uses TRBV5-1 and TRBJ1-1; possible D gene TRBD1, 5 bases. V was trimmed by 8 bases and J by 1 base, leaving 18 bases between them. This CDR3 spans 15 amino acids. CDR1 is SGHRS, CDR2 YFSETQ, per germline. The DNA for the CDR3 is TGCGCCAGTGCGCCGGAGGGGTCGGCGAACACTGAAGCTTTCTTT. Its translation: CASAPEGSANTEAFF.

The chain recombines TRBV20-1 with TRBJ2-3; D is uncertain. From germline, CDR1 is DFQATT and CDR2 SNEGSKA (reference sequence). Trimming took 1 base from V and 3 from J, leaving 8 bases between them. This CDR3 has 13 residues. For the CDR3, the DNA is TGCAGTGCTAGAGGCGGTAATACAGATACGCAGTATTTT. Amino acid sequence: CSARGGNTDTQYF.

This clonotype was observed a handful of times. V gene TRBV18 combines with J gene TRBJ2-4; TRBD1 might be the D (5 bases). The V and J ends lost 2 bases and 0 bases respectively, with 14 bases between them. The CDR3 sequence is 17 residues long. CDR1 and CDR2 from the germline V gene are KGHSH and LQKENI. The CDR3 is CASSPATGLLAKNIQYF. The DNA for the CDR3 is TGTGCCAGCTCACCAGCTACAGGTCTTCTAGCCAAAAACATTCAGTACTTC.

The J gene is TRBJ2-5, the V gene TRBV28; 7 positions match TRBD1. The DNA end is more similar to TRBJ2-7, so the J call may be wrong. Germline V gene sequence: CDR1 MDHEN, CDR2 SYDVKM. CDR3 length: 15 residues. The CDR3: CASSLIDRASYEQYF. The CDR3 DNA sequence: TGTGCCAGCAGCTTAATAGACAGGGCCTCCTACGAGCAGTACTTC.

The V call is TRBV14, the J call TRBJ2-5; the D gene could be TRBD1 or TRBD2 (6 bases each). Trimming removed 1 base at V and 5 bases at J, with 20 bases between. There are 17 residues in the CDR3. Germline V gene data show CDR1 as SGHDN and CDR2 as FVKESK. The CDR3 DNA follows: TGTGCCAGCAGCCAAGGCGAAGGAACGGGGGCTTTCGAGACCCAGTACTTC. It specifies CASSQGEGTGAFETQYF.

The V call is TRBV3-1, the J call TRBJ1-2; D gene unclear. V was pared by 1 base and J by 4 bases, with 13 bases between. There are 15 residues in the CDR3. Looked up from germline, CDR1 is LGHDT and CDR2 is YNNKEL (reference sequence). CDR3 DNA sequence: TGTGCCAGCAGCCAAGGTCAGCCGGCCCGCTATGGCTACACCTTC. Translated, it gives CASSQGQPARYGYTF.

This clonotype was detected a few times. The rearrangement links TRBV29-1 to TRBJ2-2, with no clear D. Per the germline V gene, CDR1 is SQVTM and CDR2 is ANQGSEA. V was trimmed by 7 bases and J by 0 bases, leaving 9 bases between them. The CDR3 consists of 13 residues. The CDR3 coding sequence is TGCAGCGCCGTAGTTTCGAACACCGGGGAGCTGTTTTTT. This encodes CSAVVSNTGELFF.

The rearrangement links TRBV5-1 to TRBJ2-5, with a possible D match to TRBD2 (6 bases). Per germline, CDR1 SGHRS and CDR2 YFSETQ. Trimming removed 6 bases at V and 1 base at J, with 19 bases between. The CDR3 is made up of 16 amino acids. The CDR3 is CASTPGGLPGQETQYF. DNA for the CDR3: TGCGCCAGCACCCCCGGAGGGCTCCCGGGCCAAGAGACCCAGTACTTC.

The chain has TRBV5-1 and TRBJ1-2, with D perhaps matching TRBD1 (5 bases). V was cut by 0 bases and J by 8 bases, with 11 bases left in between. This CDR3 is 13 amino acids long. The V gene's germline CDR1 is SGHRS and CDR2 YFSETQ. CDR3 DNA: TGCGCCAGCAGCTTGGGGGGCAAAGGGGGCTACACCTTC. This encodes CASSLGGKGGYTF.

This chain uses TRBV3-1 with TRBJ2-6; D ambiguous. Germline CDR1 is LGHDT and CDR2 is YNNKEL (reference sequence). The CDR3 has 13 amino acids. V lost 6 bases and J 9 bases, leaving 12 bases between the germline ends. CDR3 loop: CASRDMGDNVLTF. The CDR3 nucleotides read TGTGCCAGCAGGGATATGGGCGACAACGTCCTGACTTTC.

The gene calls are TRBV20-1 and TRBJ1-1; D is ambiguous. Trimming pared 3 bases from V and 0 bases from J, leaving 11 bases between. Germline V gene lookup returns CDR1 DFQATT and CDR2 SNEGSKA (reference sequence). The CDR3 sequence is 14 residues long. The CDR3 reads CSASKRFMNTEAFF. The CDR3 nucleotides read TGCAGTGCTAGTAAGAGGTTTATGAACACTGAAGCTTTCTTT.

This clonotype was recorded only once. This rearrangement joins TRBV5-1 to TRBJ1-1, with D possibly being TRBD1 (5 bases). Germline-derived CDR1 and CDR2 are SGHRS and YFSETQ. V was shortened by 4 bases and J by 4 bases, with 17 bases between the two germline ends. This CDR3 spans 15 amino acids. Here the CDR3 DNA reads TGCGCCAGCAGCATGGTCGGGGCGGAAGGCACTGAAGCTTTCTTT. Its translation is CASSMVGAEGTEAFF.

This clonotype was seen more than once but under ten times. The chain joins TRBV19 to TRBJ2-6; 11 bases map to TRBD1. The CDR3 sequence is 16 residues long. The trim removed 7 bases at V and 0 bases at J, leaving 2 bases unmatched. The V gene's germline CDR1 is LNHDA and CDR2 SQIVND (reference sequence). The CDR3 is CASKDRGRSGANVLTF. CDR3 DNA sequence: TGTGCCAGTAAGGACAGGGGGCGCTCTGGGGCCAACGTCCTGACTTTC.

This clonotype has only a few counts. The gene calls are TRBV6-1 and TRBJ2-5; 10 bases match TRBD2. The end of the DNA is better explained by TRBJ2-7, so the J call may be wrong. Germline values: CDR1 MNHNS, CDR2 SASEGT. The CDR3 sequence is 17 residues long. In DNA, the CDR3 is TGTGCCAGCAGCCCTCCCCCCATAGCGGGAGGCTCCTACGAGCAGTACTTC. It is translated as CASSPPPIAGGSYEQYF.

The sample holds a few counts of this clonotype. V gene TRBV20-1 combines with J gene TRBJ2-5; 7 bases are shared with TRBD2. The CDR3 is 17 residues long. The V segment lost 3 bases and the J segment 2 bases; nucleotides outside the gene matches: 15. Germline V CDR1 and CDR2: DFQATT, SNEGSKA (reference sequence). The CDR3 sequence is CSASLAGVPRPQETQYF. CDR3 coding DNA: TGCAGTGCTAGCTTGGCGGGAGTCCCTCGGCCACAAGAGACCCAGTACTTC.

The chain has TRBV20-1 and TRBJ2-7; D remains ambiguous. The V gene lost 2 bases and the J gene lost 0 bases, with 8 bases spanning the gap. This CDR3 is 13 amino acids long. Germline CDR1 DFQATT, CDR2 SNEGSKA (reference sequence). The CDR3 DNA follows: TGCAGTGCTAGATTTAGGAGCTCCTACGAGCAGTACTTC. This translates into CSARFRSSYEQYF.

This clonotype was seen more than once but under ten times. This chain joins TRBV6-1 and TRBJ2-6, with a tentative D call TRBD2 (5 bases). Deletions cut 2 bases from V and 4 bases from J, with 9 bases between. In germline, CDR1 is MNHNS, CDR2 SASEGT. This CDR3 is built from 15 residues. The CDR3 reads CASSEPGFGANVLTF. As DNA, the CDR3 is TGTGCCAGCAGTGAACCGGGGTTCGGGGCCAACGTCCTGACTTTC.

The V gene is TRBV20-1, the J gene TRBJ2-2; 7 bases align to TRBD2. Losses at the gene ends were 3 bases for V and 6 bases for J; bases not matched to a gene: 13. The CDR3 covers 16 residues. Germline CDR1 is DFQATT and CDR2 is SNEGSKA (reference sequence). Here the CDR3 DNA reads TGCAGTGCTAGTGGGGGAGCGGGGTTACTTGCCGGGGAGCTGTTTTTT. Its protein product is CSASGGAGLLAGELFF.

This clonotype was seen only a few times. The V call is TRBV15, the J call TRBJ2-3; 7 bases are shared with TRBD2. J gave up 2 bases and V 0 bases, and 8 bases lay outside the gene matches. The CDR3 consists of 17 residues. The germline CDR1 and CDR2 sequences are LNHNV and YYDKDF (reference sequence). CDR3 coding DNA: TGTGCCACCAGCAGAGATCGGCCTAGCGGAACCACAGATACGCAGTATTTT. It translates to CATSRDRPSGTTDTQYF.

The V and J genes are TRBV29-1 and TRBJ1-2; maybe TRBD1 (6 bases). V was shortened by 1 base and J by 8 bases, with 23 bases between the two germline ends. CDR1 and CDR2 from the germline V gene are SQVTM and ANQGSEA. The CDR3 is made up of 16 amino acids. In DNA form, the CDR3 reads TGCAGCGTTGAAGTTACGGACAGTTCGGCCCCGTTAGGCTACACCTTC. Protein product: CSVEVTDSSAPLGYTF.

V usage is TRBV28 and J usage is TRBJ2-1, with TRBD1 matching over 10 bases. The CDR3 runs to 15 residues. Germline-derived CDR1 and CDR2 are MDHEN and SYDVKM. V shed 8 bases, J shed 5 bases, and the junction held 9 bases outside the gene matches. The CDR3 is CASEVAGQGDNEQFF. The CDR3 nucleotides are TGTGCCAGCGAGGTCGCAGGACAGGGGGACAATGAGCAGTTCTTC.